Listed here are 8 T cell receptor beta chains from one sample, sequenced in a study of blood T cell repertoires in COVID-19. Method: immunoSEQ multiplex PCR; TCRdb's copy keeps in-frame clones and lacks some. Of roughly 160,000 clones listed, about 85% are singletons. Sequencing was done on a sample of peripheral blood. The receptors come from a man aged 40-49 years with acute or convalescent COVID-19.

The V gene is TRBV6-2 or TRBV6-3, the J gene TRBJ2-7; no clear D. The CDR3 has 11 amino acids. Deletions cut 4 bases from V and 6 bases from J, with 7 bases between. CDR1 and CDR2 from the germline V gene are MNHEY and SVGEGT. CDR3 residues: CASSSYSEQYF. DNA for the CDR3: TGTGCCAGCAGTTCATACTCCGAGCAGTACTTC.

V gene TRBV18 combines with J gene TRBJ1-3; D not resolved. Germline-derived CDR1 and CDR2 are KGHSH and LQKENI. The CDR3 has 16 residues. V lost 3 bases and J 0 bases, leaving 12 bases between the germline ends. The CDR3 coding sequence is TGTGCCAGCTCACCCATTGAGAACTCCTCTGGAAACACCATATATTTT. Translating it yields CASSPIENSSGNTIYF.

V gene TRBV4-1 combines with J gene TRBJ1-4; TRBD1 matches at 9 bases. Germline V CDR1 and CDR2: MGHRA, YSYEKL. The V gene end was trimmed by 0 bases and the J gene end by 6 bases; junction bases not matched to a gene: 5. This CDR3 contains 16 residues. CDR3 amino acids: CASSQDRDREDEKLFF. The DNA of the CDR3 is TGCGCCAGCAGCCAAGATCGGGACAGGGAGGATGAAAAACTGTTTTTT.

This clone was recorded once. The chain recombines TRBV7-2 with TRBJ1-2; 9 bases fit TRBD1. This CDR3 has 16 amino acids. The germline gives CDR1 SGHTA, CDR2 FQGNSA. J gave up 8 bases and V 1 base, and 11 bases lay outside the gene matches. The CDR3 DNA reads TGTGCCAGCAGCTTAGTCTCCGGGACAGGGTCCGGAGGCTACACCTTC. Residues: CASSLVSGTGSGGYTF.

Concerning this clone: The junction departs from the called germline gene at one end, perhaps through a read error. V and J are TRBV7-2 and TRBJ2-3; 9 nucleotides align to TRBD2. CDR3 size: 15 residues. The germline CDR1 and CDR2 sequences are SGHTA and FQGNSA. The CDR3 DNA follows: TGTGCCAGCAGATTAGCGCGGGGGGGATCAGATACGCAGTATTTT. Encoded protein: CASRLARGGSDTQYF.

This CDR3 reads CASSYDARSSYGYTF. In nucleotides, the CDR3 is TGTGCCAGCAGTTACGACGCACGGAGTAGCTATGGCTACACCTTC. V usage is TRBV6-2 or TRBV6-3 and J usage is TRBJ1-2; D not certain. Germline V lookup: CDR1 MNHEY, CDR2 SVGEGT. Trimming removed 2 bases at V and 4 bases at J, with 14 bases between. The length of the CDR3 is 15 residues.

The rearrangement uses TRBV18 and TRBJ2-5; D may be TRBD2 (5 bases). The germline gives CDR1 KGHSH, CDR2 LQKENI. Trimming pared 2 bases from V and 4 bases from J, leaving 8 bases between. There are 13 residues in the CDR3. CDR3 sequence reads: CASSPSGGETQYF. The CDR3 DNA is TGTGCCAGCTCACCATCCGGAGGAGAGACCCAGTACTTC.

This sequence joins TRBV9 and TRBJ1-3; weak D call: TRBD1 (5 bases). The length of the CDR3 is 15 residues. Germline loops: CDR1 SGDLS, CDR2 YYNGEE. V shed 0 bases and J shed 0 bases, with 7 bases lying between them. The CDR3 loop reads CASSVEGSSGNTIYF. DNA of the CDR3: TGTGCCAGCAGCGTAGAGGGGTCCTCTGGAAACACCATATATTTT. Full variable domain (rest looked up from reference TRBV9 and TRBJ1-3): DSGVTQTPKHLITATGQRVTLRCSPRSGDLSVYWYQQSLDQGLQFLIQYYNGEERAKGNILERFSAQQFPDLHSELNLSSLELGDSALYFCASSVEGSSGNTIYFGEGSWLTVV.